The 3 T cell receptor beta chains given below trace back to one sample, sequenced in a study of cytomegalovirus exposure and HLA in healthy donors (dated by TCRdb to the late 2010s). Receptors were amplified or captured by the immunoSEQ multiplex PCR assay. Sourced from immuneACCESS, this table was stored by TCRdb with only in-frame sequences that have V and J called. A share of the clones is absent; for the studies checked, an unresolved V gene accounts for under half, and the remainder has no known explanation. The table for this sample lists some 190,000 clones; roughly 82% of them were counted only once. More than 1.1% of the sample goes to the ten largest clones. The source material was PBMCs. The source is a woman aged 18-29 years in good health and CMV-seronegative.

The CDR3 here is CASRGQGAPYGYTF. The CDR3 bases are TGCGCCAGCAGGGGACAGGGGGCGCCATATGGCTACACCTTC. V usage is TRBV10-1 and J usage is TRBJ1-2; 12 bases are shared with TRBD1. The CDR3 contains 14 residues. Per germline, CDR1 WNHNN and CDR2 SYGVQD (reference sequence). Germline trimming cut 6 bases from V and 5 bases from J; bases unmatched to any gene: 4.

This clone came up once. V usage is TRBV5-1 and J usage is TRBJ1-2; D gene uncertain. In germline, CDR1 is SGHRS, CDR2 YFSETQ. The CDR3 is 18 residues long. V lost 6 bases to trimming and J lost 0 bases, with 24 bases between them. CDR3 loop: CASTTGRGSRDSNYGYTF. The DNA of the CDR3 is TGCGCCAGCACGACTGGCAGAGGGTCTAGGGATTCTAACTATGGCTACACCTTC.

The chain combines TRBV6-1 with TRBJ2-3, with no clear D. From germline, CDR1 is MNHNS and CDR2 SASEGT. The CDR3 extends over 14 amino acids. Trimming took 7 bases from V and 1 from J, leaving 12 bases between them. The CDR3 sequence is CASKVDGGTDTQYF. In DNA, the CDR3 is TGTGCCAGCAAAGTCGACGGAGGCACAGATACGCAGTATTTT.